Following are 17 T cell receptor gamma chains from one sample sequenced in a study of Vδ1+ human thymocytes. Notes on the study in general: Thymic TRG and TRD repertoires appeared highly polyclonal.

Extracted RNA was reverse transcribed into cDNA. The CDR3 regions were amplified by multiplex PCR from V-gene primers to a constant-region primer. TCRdb re-called the multiplex PCR reads with CATT. The sample shows over 25,000 gamma-chain clones, around 20% of them seen only once. These TCRs are of unknown antigen specificity. The specimen sequenced was Vdelta1+ gamma-delta thymocytes from the thymus. Regarding subset: FACS-sorted CD3+ TCRalphabeta- TCRVdelta1+ TCRVdelta2- thymocytes. These receptors all come from a boy under two years old who had congenital heart surgery.

This clone occurred a few times. V gene TRGV4 combines with J gene TRGJ1 or TRGJ2. Looked up from germline, CDR1 is EGSTGY and CDR2 is YDSYTSSV. The CDR3 extends over 15 amino acids. Trimming removed 0 bases from V and 5 bases from J; junction bases left unmatched: 10. The CDR3: CATWDGPWKDYKKLF. The DNA of the CDR3 is TGTGCCACCTGGGATGGGCCTTGGAAGGATTATAAGAAACTCTTT.

This chain links TRGV4 with TRGJ1 or TRGJ2. The CDR3 loop spans 15 amino acids. The germline V gene encodes CDR1 EGSTGY and CDR2 YDSYTSSV. V trimming: 0 bases; J trimming: 5 bases; junction bases outside the gene matches: 10. The CDR3 coding sequence is TGTGCCACCTGGGATGGGCCGAGTTGGAATTATAAGAAACTCTTT. Translation gives CATWDGPSWNYKKLF.

The chain couples TRGV2 to TRGJ1 or TRGJ2. Trimming removed 0 bases from V and 5 bases from J; junction bases left unmatched: 4. This CDR3 spans 13 amino acids. Germline V lookup: CDR1 EGSNGY, CDR2 YDSYNSKV. DNA of the CDR3: TGTGCCACCTGGGACGGGCAAAATTATAAGAAACTCTTT. Residues: CATWDGQNYKKLF.

This clone showed up just a few times. The rearrangement links TRGV5 to TRGJ1 or TRGJ2. The CDR3 has 11 amino acids. In germline, CDR1 is VINAFY, CDR2 YDVSNSKD. Trimming cost V 9 bases and J 8 bases; bases outside gene matches: 10. The CDR3 DNA is TGTGCCACCCGGGCCCACGATAAGAAACTCTTT. Translating it yields CATRAHDKKLF.

The sample holds a few counts of this clone. The V and J genes are TRGV3 and TRGJ1 or TRGJ2. Germline trimming cut 2 bases from V and 9 bases from J; bases unmatched to any gene: 4. This CDR3 is 11 amino acids long. CDR1 is VTNTFY, CDR2 YDVSTARD, per germline (reference sequence). The CDR3 nucleotides are TGTGCCACCTGGGACACCTGTAAGAAACTCTTT. It translates to CATWDTCKKLF.

Points on this clone: The junction departs from the called germline gene at one end, perhaps through a read error. Other DNA sequences of this sample code for an identical CDR3. V gene TRGV4 combines with J gene TRGJ1 or TRGJ2. The CDR3 is made up of 15 amino acids. Per the germline V gene, CDR1 is EGSTGY and CDR2 is YDSYTSSV. The CDR3 region has the DNA TGTGCCACCTGGGATGGGCCTAGGGAGTATTATAAGAAACTCTTC. It is translated as CATWDGPREYYKKLF.

This clone appeared a few times. Other DNA variants within this sample encode the same CDR3. This chain uses TRGV4 with TRGJ1 or TRGJ2. This CDR3 is 13 amino acids long. Germline CDR1 EGSTGY, CDR2 YDSYTSSV. The junction had 8 bases not matched to a gene; V was cut back by 1 base and J by 8 bases. Written as DNA, the CDR3 is TGTGCCACCTGGGATGGTCCTACCGATAAGAAACTCTTT. Its protein product is CATWDGPTDKKLF.

This clone was seen a few times. The chain has TRGV5 and TRGJ1 or TRGJ2. The V segment lost 1 base and the J segment 4 bases; nucleotides outside the gene matches: 7. The germline CDR1 and CDR2 sequences are VINAFY and YDVSNSKD. This CDR3 contains 14 residues. CDR3 in amino acids: CATWDSLGYYKKLF. CDR3 bases: TGTGCCACCTGGGACAGCCTTGGATATTATAAGAAACTCTTT.

There are a few counts of this clone. Just one base apart from a much larger clone, this may be a read error. This CDR3 is also generated by other DNA sequences in the sample. The rearrangement links TRGV3 to TRGJ1 or TRGJ2. The germline gives CDR1 VTNTFY, CDR2 YDVSTARD (reference sequence). The CDR3 consists of 14 residues. V lost 0 bases, J lost 3 bases, and 5 bases stayed unmatched. DNA of the CDR3: TGTGCCACCTGGGACAGGGCGGGTTATTATAAGAAACTCTTT. It encodes CATWDRAGYYKKLF.

This clone appeared once. The V and J genes are TRGV2 and TRGJ1 or TRGJ2. With 3 bases clipped from V and 3 bases from J, the junction kept 8 bases outside the gene matches. This CDR3 has 14 residues. CDR1 and CDR2 from the germline V gene are EGSNGY and YDSYNSKV. CDR3 residues: CATWDSSGYYKKLF. The DNA for the CDR3 is TGTGCCACCTGGGACTCCTCGGGTTATTATAAGAAACTCTTT.

This clone was observed a few times. The rearrangement joins TRGV9 to TRGJ1 or TRGJ2. This CDR3 is built from 14 residues. The germline CDR1 and CDR2 sequences are GITISATS and ISYDGTV (reference sequence). Trimming cost V 2 bases and J 3 bases; bases outside gene matches: 7. The CDR3 DNA reads as TGTGCCTTGTGGGAGGCCCTACCTTATTATAAGAAACTCTTT. Translating it yields CALWEALPYYKKLF.

As to this clone: This sample also contains other DNA sequences that code for the same CDR3. This chain joins TRGV8 and TRGJP2. Germline assignment: CDR1 VENAVY and CDR2 YDSYNSRV. The V segment lost 4 bases and the J segment 2 bases; nucleotides outside the gene matches: 4. The CDR3 has 14 amino acids. CDR3 sequence: CATWEDSSDWIKTF. The CDR3 DNA reads TGTGCCACCTGGGAGGACAGTAGTGATTGGATCAAGACGTTT.

This chain uses TRGV8 with TRGJ1 or TRGJ2. The trim removed 5 bases at V and 7 bases at J, leaving 5 bases unmatched. This CDR3 region has 11 residues. Per the germline V gene, CDR1 is VENAVY and CDR2 is YDSYNSRV. CDR3 amino acids: CATWGPYKKLF. As DNA, the CDR3 is TGTGCCACCTGGGGCCCATATAAGAAACTCTTT.

This clone has more than one count but fewer than ten. The chain employs TRGV9 and TRGJ1 or TRGJ2. The germline V gene has CDR1 GITISATS and CDR2 ISYDGTV (reference sequence). The trim removed 0 bases at V and 4 bases at J, leaving 12 bases unmatched. The CDR3 is made up of 16 amino acids. This CDR3 reads CALWEVHGTGYYKKLF. DNA for the CDR3: TGTGCCTTGTGGGAGGTGCATGGGACGGGCTATTATAAGAAACTCTTT.

The chain employs TRGV5 and TRGJP. Per the germline V gene, CDR1 is VINAFY and CDR2 is YDVSNSKD. J was trimmed by 4 bases and V by 0 bases; bases with no gene match: 0. CDR3 length: 16 amino acids. DNA for the CDR3: TGTGCCACCTGGGACAGGCAAGAGTTGGGCAAAAAAATCAAGGTATTT. The encoded protein is CATWDRQELGKKIKVF.

This clone came up a few times. The same CDR3 also results from other DNA sequences found in this sample. The gene calls are TRGV2 and TRGJ1 or TRGJ2. The CDR3 has 11 amino acids. V was pared by 0 bases and J by 12 bases, with 5 bases of the junction left unmatched. Germline lookup yields CDR1 EGSNGY and CDR2 YDSYNSKV. The CDR3 reads CATWDGPWKLF. In nucleotides, the CDR3 is TGTGCCACCTGGGACGGGCCTTGGAAACTCTTT.

In its sample, this clone was seen a few times. This rearrangement joins TRGV8 to TRGJP1. The V gene's germline CDR1 is VENAVY and CDR2 YDSYNSRV. V lost 0 bases to trimming and J lost 0 bases; unmatched junction nucleotides: 1. This CDR3 region has 15 residues. The CDR3 reads CATWDRHTTGWFKIF. As DNA, the CDR3 is TGTGCCACCTGGGATAGGCATACCACTGGTTGGTTCAAGATATTT.